This entry features one T cell receptor beta chain sequence. V shed 7 bases, J shed 6 bases, and the junction held 7 bases outside the gene matches. The CDR3 is 13 residues long. Germline V CDR1 and CDR2: SEHNR, FQNEAQ (reference sequence). These data come from a study of blood T cell repertoires in COVID-19. Assay: immunoSEQ multiplex PCR; the TCRdb copy retains only in-frame clones and omits some. Of under 300,000 clones in the sample, approximately 86% are singletons; the top ten hold 1.5% to 2%. This chain links TRBV7-9 with TRBJ1-1, with 8 bases identical to TRBD1. The origin of this receptor is a woman aged 45-65 years who had recovered from COVID-19. Sequenced material: PBMCs or T cells enriched from blood (not recorded which). The CDR3: CASILTGDPEAFF. The DNA for the CDR3 is TGTGCCAGCATCCTGACAGGGGATCCTGAAGCTTTCTTT.